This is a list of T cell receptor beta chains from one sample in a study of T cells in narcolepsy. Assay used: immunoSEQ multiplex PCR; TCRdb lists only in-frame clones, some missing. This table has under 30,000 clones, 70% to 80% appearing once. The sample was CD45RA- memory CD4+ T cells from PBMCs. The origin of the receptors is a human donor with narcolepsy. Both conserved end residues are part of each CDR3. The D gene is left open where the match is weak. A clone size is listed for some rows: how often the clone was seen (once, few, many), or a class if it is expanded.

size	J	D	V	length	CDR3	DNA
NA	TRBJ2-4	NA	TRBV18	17	CASSPPEGDLAKNIQYF	TGTGCCAGCTCACCACCTGAAGGGGATCTAGCCAAAAACATTCAGTACTTC
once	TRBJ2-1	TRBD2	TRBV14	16	CASSRLAGGTNNEQFF	TGTGCCAGCAGCCGACTAGCGGGGGGGACCAACAATGAGCAGTTCTTC
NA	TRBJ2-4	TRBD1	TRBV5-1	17	CASSSMTGTGAKNIQYF	TGCGCCAGCAGCTCAATGACAGGGACGGGGGCCAAAAACATTCAGTACTTC
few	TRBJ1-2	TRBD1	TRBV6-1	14	CASSKGQGADGYTF	TGTGCCAGCAGTAAAGGACAGGGGGCGGATGGCTACACCTTC
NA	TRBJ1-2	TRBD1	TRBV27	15	CASSLWARGLDGYTF	TGTGCCAGCAGTTTATGGGCCAGGGGGCTTGATGGCTACACCTTC
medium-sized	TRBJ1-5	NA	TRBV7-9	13	CASSPRGPGDQHF	TGTGCCAGCAGCCCTAGGGGTCCAGGGGACCAGCATTTT
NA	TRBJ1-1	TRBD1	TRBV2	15	CASSADRVRSTEAFF	TGTGCCAGCAGTGCCGACAGGGTACGGAGCACTGAAGCTTTCTTT
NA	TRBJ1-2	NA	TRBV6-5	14	CASKPTSTNYGYTF	TGTGCCAGCAAGCCGACATCTACTAACTATGGCTACACCTTC
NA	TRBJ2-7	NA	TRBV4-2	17	CASSRAVGGAGNYEQYF	TGTGCCAGCAGCCGGGCCGTCGGCGGGGCGGGGAACTACGAGCAGTACTTC
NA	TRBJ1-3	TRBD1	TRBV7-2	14	CASSLGGQGNTIYF	TGTGCCAGCAGCTTAGGGGGACAGGGAAACACCATATATTTT